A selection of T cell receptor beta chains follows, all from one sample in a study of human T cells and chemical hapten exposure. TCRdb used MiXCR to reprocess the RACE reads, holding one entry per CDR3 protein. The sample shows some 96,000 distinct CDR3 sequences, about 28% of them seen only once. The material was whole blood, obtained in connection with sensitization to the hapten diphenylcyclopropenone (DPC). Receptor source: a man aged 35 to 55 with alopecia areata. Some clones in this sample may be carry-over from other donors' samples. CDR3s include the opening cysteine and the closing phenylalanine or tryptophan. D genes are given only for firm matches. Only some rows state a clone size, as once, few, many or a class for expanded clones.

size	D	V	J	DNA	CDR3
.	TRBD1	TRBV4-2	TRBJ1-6	TGTGCCAGCAGCCAAGGAGGGGGCAATTCACCCCTCCACTTT	CASSQGGGNSPLHF
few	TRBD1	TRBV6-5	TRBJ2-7	TGTGCCAGCAGTGAGGGGGCCGACGAGCAGTACTTC	CASSEGADEQYF
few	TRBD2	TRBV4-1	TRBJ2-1	TGCGCCAGCAGCCAAGATCTGGGGGGGATCTCCTACAATGAGCAGTTCTTC	CASSQDLGGISYNEQFF
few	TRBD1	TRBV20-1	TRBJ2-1	TGCAGTGCTATACAGGGGCTAGGAGAGCAGTTCTTC	CSAIQGLGEQFF
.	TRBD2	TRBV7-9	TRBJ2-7	TGTGCCAGCAGCTTAGGATCCGGGACTAGCTCCTACGAGCAGTACTTC	CASSLGSGTSSYEQYF
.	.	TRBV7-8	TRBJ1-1	TGTGCCAGCAGCTTAACAAGGGCCCTGAACACTGAAGCTTTCTTT	CASSLTRALNTEAFF
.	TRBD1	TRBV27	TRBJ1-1	TGTGCCAGCAGTTTAGGACAGGGCAAGGCTTTCTTT	CASSLGQGKAFF
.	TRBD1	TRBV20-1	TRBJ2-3	TGCAGTGCTAGTAACGACAGGGGCATCACAGATACGCAGTATTTT	CSASNDRGITDTQYF
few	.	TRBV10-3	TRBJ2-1	TGTGCCATCAGTCAGGACAACTACAATGAGCAGTTCTTC	CAISQDNYNEQFF
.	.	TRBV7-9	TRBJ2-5	TGTGCCAGCAACACAGGGTCGGAGACCCAGTACTTC	CASNTGSETQYF
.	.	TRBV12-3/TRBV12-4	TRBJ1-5	TGTGCCAGCAGTCCCTCGGGGGGTCGGCAGAGCAATCAGCCCCAGCATTTT	CASSPSGGRQSNQPQHF
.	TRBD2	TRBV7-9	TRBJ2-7	TGTGCCAGCAGCTTAGATCCTAGCGGGAGGAGCGAGCAGTACTTC	CASSLDPSGRSEQYF
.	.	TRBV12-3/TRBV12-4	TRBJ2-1	TGTGCCAGCAGTTTATTAGGTTTGGTAGCGGAGCAGTTCTTC	CASSLLGLVAEQFF
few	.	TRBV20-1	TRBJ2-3	TGCAGTGCTCTTCGGGTGGAGGGGGATACGCAGTATTTT	CSALRVEGDTQYF
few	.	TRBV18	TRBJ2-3	TGTGCCAGCTCACCCACCTCAAACACAGATACGCAGTATTTT	CASSPTSNTDTQYF
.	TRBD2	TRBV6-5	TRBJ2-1	TGTGCCAGCAGGCCAGTTAGCGGGAGGGCCCTCATTCAGTTCTTC	CASRPVSGRALIQFF
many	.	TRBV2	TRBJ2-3	TGTGCCAGCAGTGACGGACAGAGCACAGATACGCAGTATTTT	CASSDGQSTDTQYF
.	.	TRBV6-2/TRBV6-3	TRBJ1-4	TGTGCCAGCATCTACAGGAAAGAGACGGATGAAAAACTGTTTTTT	CASIYRKETDEKLFF
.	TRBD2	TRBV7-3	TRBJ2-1	TGTGCCAGCAGCTTAGGACTAGCGGGAGGGGTTGAGCAGTTCTTC	CASSLGLAGGVEQFF
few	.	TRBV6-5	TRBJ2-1	TGTGCCAGCAGTTTACGGGGTGCAGGGGTGAATGAGCAGTTCTTC	CASSLRGAGVNEQFF
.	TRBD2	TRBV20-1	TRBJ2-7	TGCAGTGCTAGAGATCTCAGGCGGGAGGGCCGATTCGAGCAGTACTTC	CSARDLRREGRFEQYF
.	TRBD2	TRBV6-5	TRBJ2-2	TGTGCCAGCAGTCCTAGCGGGGGCGCCGGGGAGCTGTTTTTT	CASSPSGGAGELFF
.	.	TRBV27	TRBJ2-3	TGTGCCAGCAGTTCCCCCCCGCTTACGGGTACGCAGTATTTT	CASSSPPLTGTQYF
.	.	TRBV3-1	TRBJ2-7	TGTGCCAGCAGCCAAGGTTGGGCCTACGAGCAGTACTTC	CASSQGWAYEQYF
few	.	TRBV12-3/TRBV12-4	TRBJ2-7	TGTGCCAGCAGGTTAGGGGACCGCAGTATCTACGAGCAGTACTTC	CASRLGDRSIYEQYF
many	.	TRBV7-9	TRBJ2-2	TGTGCCAGCAGCTTTAAAAGGGGGACGGTGCACACCGGGGAGCTGTTTTTT	CASSFKRGTVHTGELFF
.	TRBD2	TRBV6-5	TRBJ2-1	TGTGCCAGCAGTTGGGCGGGACTAGCGGGAGGGCCGACCTACAATGAGCAGTTCTTC	CASSWAGLAGGPTYNEQFF
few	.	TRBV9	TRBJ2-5	TGTGCCAGCAGCGTAGGCCCGAGTTTGGAGACCCAGTACTTC	CASSVGPSLETQYF
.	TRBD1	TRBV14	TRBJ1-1	TGTGCCAGCAGCCAACCGGGACAGATCGAAGCTTTCTTT	CASSQPGQIEAFF
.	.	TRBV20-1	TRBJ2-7	TGCAGTGCTAGAGACCCGATTTATAGCGAGAAATACCACGAGCAGTACTTC	CSARDPIYSEKYHEQYF
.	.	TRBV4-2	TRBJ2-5	TGTGCCAGCAGCCAGACCGGGACTCCAGAAGAGACCCAGTACTTC	CASSQTGTPEETQYF
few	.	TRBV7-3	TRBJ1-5	TGTGCCAGCAGCTCTGGGCCCAATCAGCCCCAGCATTTT	CASSSGPNQPQHF
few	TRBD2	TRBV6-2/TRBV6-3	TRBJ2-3	TGTGCCAGCAGTTACCACCAGCGGGGGGTCACAGATACGCAGTATTTT	CASSYHQRGVTDTQYF
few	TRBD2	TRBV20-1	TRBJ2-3	TGCAGTGCTAGAGGGGGACTAGCGGGAGAAGATACGCAGTATTTT	CSARGGLAGEDTQYF
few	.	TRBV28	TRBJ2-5	TGTGCCAGCAGTTTGGAGGGCAGGGCTAAGAAAGAGACCCAGTACTTC	CASSLEGRAKKETQYF
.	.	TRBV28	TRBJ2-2	TGTGCCAGCAGTCTCGGGGGCGCGGGCACCGGGGAGCTGTTTTTT	CASSLGGAGTGELFF
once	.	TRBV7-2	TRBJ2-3	TGTGCCAGCAGCCCTTGGGAGACAGATACGCAGTATTTT	CASSPWETDTQYF
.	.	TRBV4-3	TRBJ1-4	TGCGCCAGCAGCCAAGATCCGGGACCCGGCCCTCCAACTAATGAAAAACTGTTTTTT	CASSQDPGPGPPTNEKLFF
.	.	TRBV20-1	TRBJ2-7	TGCAGTGCTATTTCCGGGACATCTAGGCCGGACTACCACTACGAGCAGTACTTC	CSAISGTSRPDYHYEQYF
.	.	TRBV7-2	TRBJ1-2	TGTGCCAGCAGCTTAGCGCGCCAGAGTTATGGCTACACCTTC	CASSLARQSYGYTF
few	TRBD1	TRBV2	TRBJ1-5	TGTGCCAGCAGTGGGACAGGGGTCCTTCAGCCCCAGCATTTT	CASSGTGVLQPQHF
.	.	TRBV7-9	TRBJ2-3	TGTGCCAGCAGCGCCATCCTCACAGATACGCAGTATTTT	CASSAILTDTQYF
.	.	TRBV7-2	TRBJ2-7	TGTGCCAGCAGCTTTCGGGCAGGGGAGGTTGGAGGGGGCGAGCAGTACTTC	CASSFRAGEVGGGEQYF
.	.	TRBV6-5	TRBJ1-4	TGTGCCAGCAGCCCCGCCTACGGTGAAAAACTGTTTTTT	CASSPAYGEKLFF
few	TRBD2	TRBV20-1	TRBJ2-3	TGCAGTGCTACAGCAACTAGCGGCACAGATACGCAGTATTTT	CSATATSGTDTQYF